Listed below are T cell receptor delta chains from one sample, sequenced in a study of γδ T cells in repeated Plasmodium falciparum infection. With CATT, TCRdb re-called clones from the multiplex PCR reads. The sample lists 75,000 to 100,000 delta-chain clones; over 1.3% were seen once. Sequenced sample: gamma-delta T cells from blood. The receptor set was obtained from a pool of human donors (malaria-infected and uninfected, not separated). CDR3s include the opening cysteine and the closing phenylalanine or tryptophan. A D gene is named only where the DNA matches it firmly. Sizes are listed as once, few or many counts, or a class when the clone is expanded.

TRDV1	many	TRDJ1	.	TGTGCTCTTGGGGAACTCCTACGGTCGGAATTGTCTAGCAAACTCATCTTT	CALGELLRSELSSKLIF
TRDV1	many	TRDJ1	.	TGTGCTCTTGGGGAAGGTTATTGTAGGCCTGCTAAATCCGATAAACTCATCTTT	CALGEGYCRPAKSDKLIF
TRDV1	many	TRDJ1	TRDD3	TGTGCTCTTGGGGCCCGGGGGATAGTGCCGGCTGAGGGACTCATCTTT	CALGARGIVPAEGLIF
TRDV1	many	TRDJ1	.	TGTGCTCTTGGGGAAAGGTCAAGACACACCGATAAACTCATCTTT	CALGERSRHTDKLIF
TRDV1	many	TRDJ2	TRDD3	TGTGCTCTTGGGGAACTCGCCCCTCGGCTCCTATCTACTGGGGGAAAAGCTTTGACAGCACAACTCTTCTTT	CALGELAPRLLSTGGKALTAQLFF
TRDV2	few	TRDJ1	.	TGTGCCTGTGACCCTGCGGGACCCGATAAACTCATCTTT	CACDPAGPDKLIF
TRDV1	many	TRDJ1	TRDD3	TGTGCTCTTGGGGTCCTAAGGGACTGGGGGTCCTCGGATAAACTCATCTTT	CALGVLRDWGSSDKLIF
TRDV1	many	TRDJ1	TRDD3	TGTGCTCTCCTACCCCGCAACCGGCTGGGGGATACGACCAAACTCATCTTT	CALLPRNRLGDTTKLIF
TRDV1	many	TRDJ1	TRDD3	TGTGCTCTTGGGGAAACAGTACCCCGGGATACTGAGTACACCGATAAACTCATCTTT	CALGETVPRDTEYTDKLIF
TRDV1	many	TRDJ1	.	TGTGCTCTTGGGGAAAGGCGACAATTCCATCCCCGGGGCTGGTACACCGATAAACTCATCTTT	CALGERRQFHPRGWYTDKLIF
TRDV1	many	TRDJ1	.	TGTGCTCTTGGGGATGGAATCCCGGGTGTCCTCCTTCCTACCGTTTGGGGGATAAAGGCGACCGATAAACTCATCTTT	CALGDGIPGVLLPTVWGIKATDKLIF
TRDV2	many	TRDJ1	.	TGTGCCTGTGACACCGGGTTGGGGCACTACACCGATAAACTCATCTTT	CACDTGLGHYTDKLIF
TRDV2	many	TRDJ1	.	TGTGCCTGTGACCCGATGGGGGCCAACCCAACCGATAAACTCATCTTT	CACDPMGANPTDKLIF
TRDV1	many	TRDJ1	.	TGTGCTCTTGGGGAACTACCGGGGATTACTACCGATAAACTCATCTTT	CALGELPGITTDKLIF
TRDV2	many	TRDJ1	TRDD3	TGTGCCTGTGATCGATTACTATCCGGGTCAGGGATACATCCCGATAAACTCATCTTT	CACDRLLSGSGIHPDKLIF